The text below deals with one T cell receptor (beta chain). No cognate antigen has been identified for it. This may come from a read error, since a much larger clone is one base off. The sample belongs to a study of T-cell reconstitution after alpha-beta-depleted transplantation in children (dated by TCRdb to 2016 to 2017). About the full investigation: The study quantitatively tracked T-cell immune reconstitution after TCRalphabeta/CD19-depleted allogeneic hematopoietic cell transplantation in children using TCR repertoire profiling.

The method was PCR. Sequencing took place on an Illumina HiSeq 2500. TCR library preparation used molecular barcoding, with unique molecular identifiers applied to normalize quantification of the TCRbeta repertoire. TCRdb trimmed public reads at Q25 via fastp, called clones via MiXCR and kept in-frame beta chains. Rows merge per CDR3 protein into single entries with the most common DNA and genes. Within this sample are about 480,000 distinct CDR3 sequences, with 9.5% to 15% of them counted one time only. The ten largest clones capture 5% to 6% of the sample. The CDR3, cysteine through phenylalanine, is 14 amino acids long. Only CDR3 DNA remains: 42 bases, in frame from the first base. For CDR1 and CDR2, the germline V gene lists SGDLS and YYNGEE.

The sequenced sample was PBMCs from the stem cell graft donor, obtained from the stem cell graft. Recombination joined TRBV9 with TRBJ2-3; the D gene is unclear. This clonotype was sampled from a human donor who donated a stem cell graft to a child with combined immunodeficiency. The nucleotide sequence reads TGTGCCAGCAGCCCGCGAAGCTACACAGATACGCAGTGTTTT. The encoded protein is CASSPRSYTDTQCF.